The TCR beta chain described here comes from a study of OX40 agonist ivuxolimab in advanced cancers. Study details: The dose-escalation group included hepatocellular carcinoma, melanoma, renal cell carcinoma and head and neck cancer.

Germline values: CDR1 SGHTA, CDR2 FQGNSA. Trimming took off 1 base at V and 8 bases at J, with 8 bases between the two ends. The CDR3 extends over 13 amino acids. This table comes from immunoSEQ multiplex PCR, and its TCRdb copy is limited to in-frame clones, with some not included. The data hold approximately 18,000 clones, with 85% to 90% observed a single time. The gene calls are TRBV7-2 and TRBJ1-4, with D unclear. The clonotype originates from an adult with an advanced solid tumor such as melanoma, head and neck, liver or kidney cancer. Source: CD4+ or CD8+ T cells sorted from blood, taken in a trial of the OX40 agonist ivuxolimab. CDR3: CASSLVAAEKLFF. Here the CDR3 DNA reads TGTGCCAGCAGCTTAGTCGCAGCAGAAAAACTGTTTTTT.